This TCR beta chain is drawn from a study of shared clonotypes between healthy human individuals. Whole-study context: Researchers drew samples from two women and a few men aged 18 to 49.

An even split of each subset's genomic DNA across several immunoSEQ plates was performed. Repertoires were generated with immunoSEQ multiplex PCR, while TCRdb's copy carries only in-frame clones and drops some. In the table there are 2.3 million or so clones, 85% to 95% of which are singletons. Healthy and HIV-negative, the adult donors had no recent acute infections or vaccinations. It was into CD45RA+ naive and CD45RA-negative memory subsets that the CD4+ cells were split. The source material was naive CD4+ T cells from PBMCs. Subset described: CD45RA+ positively selected. This sequence was found in a man between 18 and 35 years old in good health. Some clones in this sample may be carry-over from other donors' samples.

CDR3 sequence reads: CASIRGSQPQHF. The CDR3 DNA is TGTGCCAGCATCAGGGGTAGTCAGCCCCAGCATTTT. V and J are TRBV25-1 and TRBJ1-5, with a possible D match to TRBD1 (6 bases). The V end was cut by 7 bases, the J end by 6 bases, with 10 bases between. Germline-derived CDR1 and CDR2 are MGHDK and SYGVNS. This CDR3 comprises 12 residues.